This TCR beta chain was retrieved from a study of blood T cells in healthy people across ages. In germline, CDR1 is DFQATT, CDR2 SNEGSKA (reference sequence). This CDR3 region has 13 residues. Next came a second PCR, run for roughly 7 to 12 cycles, which used a sample-barcoded 5' primer along with a J-beta primer mix. Via MiXCR, TCRdb re-called the 5' RACE reads, giving one row per CDR3 protein. The sample carries approximately 580,000 distinct CDR3 sequences, under 30% recorded once. This same sample was also taken into another study, of T cells of mothers and their children.

The sequence was collected from a boy aged 5 to 17 in good health. Sequences were obtained from blood. The chain employs TRBV20-1 and TRBJ2-1; D assignment may be TRBD1 or TRBD2 (5 bases each). The assigned J gene may be wrong: the sequence end matches TRBJ2-7 better. The CDR3 sequence: CSATRDVSYEQYF. The CDR3, as DNA: TGCAGTGCTACCCGGGACGTCTCCTACGAGCAGTACTTC.